Ten or more counts support the clone carrying this TCR beta chain. The antigen remains undetermined. This entry belongs to a study of read filtering for tumor transcriptome and immune sequencing. Looking at the study overall: Among patients, some 17 were male and approximately 15 female, aged about 40 to 90 (mean around 66). Findings and caveats of the study: IR-seq and RNA-seq agreed better without single-read clonotypes.

Molecular barcoded adaptors covering alpha/delta and beta/gamma chains were used on roughly 370 ng RNA. TCRdb recomputed calls from the reads with MiXCR, one row per CDR3 protein. The table shows around 25,000 distinct CDR3 sequences, with around a fifth occurring only once. Every patient had bone marrow sampled while the disease was active. The CDR3 loop spans 13 amino acids. Trimming removed 3 bases from V and 6 bases from J, with 6 bases in between. Sequenced input: a population of CD138-negative cells sorted from bone marrow. The chain couples TRBV12-3 or TRBV12-4 to TRBJ2-6, with D uncertain. The sequence came from a donor aged 40 or over with multiple myeloma. In DNA form, the CDR3 reads TGTGCCAGCAGTTTTATGGAGGCCAACGTCCTGACTTTC. This translates into CASSFMEANVLTF.